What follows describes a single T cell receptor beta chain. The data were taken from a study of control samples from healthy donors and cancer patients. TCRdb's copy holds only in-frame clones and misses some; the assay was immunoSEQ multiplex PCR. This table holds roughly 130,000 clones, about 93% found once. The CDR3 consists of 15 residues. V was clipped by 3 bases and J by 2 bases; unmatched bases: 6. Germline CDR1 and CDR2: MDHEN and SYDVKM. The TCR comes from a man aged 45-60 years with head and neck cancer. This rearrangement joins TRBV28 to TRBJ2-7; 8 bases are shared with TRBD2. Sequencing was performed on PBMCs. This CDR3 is CASSFYSGGAYEQYF. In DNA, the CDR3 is TGTGCCAGCAGTTTCTACAGCGGGGGCGCCTACGAGCAGTACTTC.